The rows below give T cell receptor beta chains drawn from one sample of a study of control samples from healthy donors and cancer patients. Sequencing was performed with immunoSEQ multiplex PCR; in TCRdb, only in-frame clones are kept and a portion is missing. The data contain approximately 70,000 clones, about 88% of them singletons. Sequenced sample: blood. These receptors came from a woman between 45 and 65 years old in good health. Each CDR3 is given with its conserved first and last residue. D genes are given only for firm matches. A clone size is listed for some rows: how often the clone was seen (once, few, many), or a class if it is expanded.

d_gene	j_gene	v_gene	abundance	CDR3nt	CDR3aa
.	TRBJ2-2	TRBV2	.	TGTGCCAGCAGTTCACCGGGAACGAACACCGGGGAGCTGTTTTTT	CASSSPGTNTGELFF
TRBD1	TRBJ2-3	TRBV25-1	few	TGTGCCAGCAGTGACGACAGGGGGCTAGCAGATACGCAGTATTTT	CASSDDRGLADTQYF
.	TRBJ2-1	TRBV15	.	TGTGCCACCAGCGGACAAGGGGGGACGAAACGCACACCCGATGAGCAGTTCTTC	CATSGQGGTKRTPDEQFF
.	TRBJ2-5	TRBV3-1/TRBV3-2	.	TGTGCCAGCAGCCGGTCTGGGACATATCAAGAGACCCAGTACTTC	CASSRSGTYQETQYF
.	TRBJ2-1	TRBV12-3/TRBV12-4	.	TGTGCCAGCAGTCGAGACTATGAGCAGTTCTTC	CASSRDYEQFF
TRBD1	TRBJ1-3	TRBV6-5	.	TGTGCCAGCAGTACACCCGGGACAGGGGGAAACACCATATATTTT	CASSTPGTGGNTIYF
.	TRBJ2-6	TRBV6-5	once	TGTGCCAGCAAGAGGGGGGAAGCTGGGGCCAACGTCCTGACTTTC	CASKRGEAGANVLTF
TRBD1	TRBJ2-1	TRBV19	.	TGTGCCAGTAGTAGGTCCGGGGACAGTTACAATGAGCAGTTCTTC	CASSRSGDSYNEQFF
.	TRBJ2-7	TRBV12-3/TRBV12-4	.	TGTGCCAGCAGCCCCCAAGAGGCCTACGAGCAGTACTTC	CASSPQEAYEQYF
TRBD1	TRBJ2-4	TRBV5-1	.	TGCGCCAGCAGCATGGCCCAGGACAGGGTAGTCAAAAACATTCAGTACTTC	CASSMAQDRVVKNIQYF
.	TRBJ1-4	TRBV2	once	TGTGCCAGCAGCCTCAGTGGCGGGGAGAATGAAAAACTGTTTTTT	CASSLSGGENEKLFF
.	TRBJ2-1	TRBV5-4	few	TGTGCCAGCAGTTCGGTCCGGGGATACAATGAGCAGTTCTTC	CASSSVRGYNEQFF
TRBD2	TRBJ2-1	TRBV29-1	few	TGCAGCGTTGAAGACCAGACTAGCGGGGGTTACAATGAGCAGTTCTTC	CSVEDQTSGGYNEQFF
.	TRBJ2-7	TRBV5-8	.	TGTGCCAGCAGCTTGGAGGCAGCGAACTTCTACGAGCAGTACTTC	CASSLEAANFYEQYF
TRBD2	TRBJ2-1	TRBV30	.	TGTGCCTGGAGTGGGGGGGCTAGCGGGTACAATGAGCAGTTCTTC	CAWSGGASGYNEQFF
TRBD2	TRBJ2-7	TRBV13	.	TGTGCCAGCAGCTCCGGGACTAGCTCTGAGCAGTACTTC	CASSSGTSSEQYF
.	TRBJ1-2	TRBV18	few	TGTGCCAGCTCACCATCAAGGGACTATGGCTACACCTTC	CASSPSRDYGYTF
.	TRBJ2-7	TRBV18	.	TGTGCCAGCTCACCACAGGACGGTCCCTACGAGCAGTACTTC	CASSPQDGPYEQYF